Each of the 9 T cell receptor beta chains below was sequenced from the same sample in a study of T-cell memory formation after mild COVID-19. TCRdb processed the 5' RACE reads anew with MiXCR; each CDR3 protein has one entry. The sample comprises 210,000 or so distinct CDR3 sequences, about 27% of which are singletons, and 10% to 12% rests with the top ten. Input material: PBMCs or a T cell subset sorted from them (not recorded which). These TCRs come from an adult woman who had mild COVID-19 (a few samples of this study predate the infection). Cell type and time point are not known.

This clonotype has a handful of counts. This chain connects TRBV5-1 to TRBJ1-1; no firm D call. Looked up from germline, CDR1 is SGHRS and CDR2 is YFSETQ. The ends were cut back, 4 bases at V and 5 bases at J, with 18 bases in the middle. This CDR3 is 15 amino acids long. The CDR3 is CASSPQDGGRTEAFF. The CDR3 DNA is TGCGCCAGCAGCCCCCAAGACGGCGGTCGGACTGAAGCTTTCTTT.

This clonotype was seen once. The chain carries TRBV11-2 and TRBJ2-5; D uncertain. CDR1 and CDR2 (germline): SGHAT, FQNNGV. V was clipped by 0 bases and J by 4 bases, with 12 bases between them. The CDR3 is 15 amino acids. The DNA of the CDR3 is TGTGCCAGCAGCTTAGATATCGGGCGCGGAGAGACCCAGTACTTC. Encoded protein: CASSLDIGRGETQYF. The full variable domain, with the rest looked up from reference TRBV11-2 and TRBJ2-5, is EAGVAQSPRYKIIEKRQSVAFWCNPISGHATLYWYQQILGQGPKLLIQFQNNGVVDDSQLPKDRFSAERLKGVDSTLKIQPAKLEDSAVYLCASSLDIGRGETQYFGPGTRLLVL.

V and J are TRBV30 and TRBJ1-2; TRBD1 might be the D (5 bases). CDR3 length: 11 amino acids. Trimming pared 4 bases from V and 6 bases from J, leaving 9 bases between. Germline V CDR1 and CDR2: GTSNPN, SVGIG (reference sequence). The CDR3 sequence is CAWTGLNGYTF. As DNA, the CDR3 is TGTGCCTGGACAGGGTTGAATGGCTACACCTTC.

This clonotype was recorded once. The chain is built from TRBV9 and TRBJ2-2; D may be TRBD2 (6 bases). V was cut by 0 bases and J by 4 bases, with 10 bases left in between. Germline V gene data show CDR1 as SGDLS and CDR2 as YYNGEE. This CDR3 region has 15 residues. CDR3 in amino acids: CASSVVGGGTGELFF. The CDR3, as DNA: TGTGCCAGCAGCGTAGTGGGGGGAGGCACCGGGGAGCTGTTTTTT.

This clonotype was observed a handful of times. The chain has TRBV4-1 and TRBJ1-5; TRBD1 matches 7 bases. The V gene's germline CDR1 is MGHRA and CDR2 YSYEKL. This CDR3 is built from 18 residues. After removal of 3 bases from V and 0 bases from J, the junction contained 11 bases not matched to a gene. The CDR3 sequence is CASSHDSWGTDSNQPQHF. DNA for the CDR3: TGCGCCAGCAGCCACGACTCATGGGGGACAGATAGCAATCAGCCCCAGCATTTT.

This clonotype appeared a few times. The rearrangement links TRBV7-9 to TRBJ2-5; D may correspond to TRBD1 or TRBD2 (6 bases each). The ends were cut back, 3 bases at V and 2 bases at J, with 25 bases in the middle. The CDR3 extends over 19 amino acids. CDR1 and CDR2 from the germline V gene are SEHNR and FQNEAQ (reference sequence). CDR3 sequence reads: CASSLDPTGASGPQETQYF. The CDR3 nucleotides read TGTGCCAGCAGCTTGGATCCTACGGGGGCCAGCGGGCCACAAGAGACCCAGTACTTC.

This clonotype was found many times. The chain carries TRBV6-4 and TRBJ1-2; 10 bases line up with TRBD1. The ends lost 6 bases at V and 7 bases at J; junction bases unmatched: 8. The germline V gene encodes CDR1 MRHNA and CDR2 SNTAGT. The CDR3 is made up of 14 amino acids. CDR3 coding DNA: TGTGCCAGCAGCCCCACCGGGACAGGGGCTGGCTACACCTTC. Protein sequence: CASSPTGTGAGYTF.

The gene calls are TRBV5-1 and TRBJ2-7; 8 nucleotides align to TRBD2. This CDR3 has 16 amino acids. Trimming removed 3 bases from V and 6 bases from J; junction bases left unmatched: 14. Germline V gene sequence: CDR1 SGHRS, CDR2 YFSETQ. DNA of the CDR3: TGCGCCAGCAGCTCTCTTCAAAGCGGGAGCACTAGCGAGCAGTACTTC. This encodes CASSSLQSGSTSEQYF.

The J gene is TRBJ2-3, the V gene TRBV24-1, with D possibly TRBD2 on 6 matching bases. Trimming shortened V by 4 bases and J by 0 bases, and 19 bases separated the two germline ends. The CDR3 has 18 residues. Germline lookup yields CDR1 KGHDR and CDR2 SFDVKD. In nucleotides, the CDR3 is TGTGCCACCAGTGACCCGAGACTAGGAGGGCTTAGCACAGATACGCAGTATTTT. It encodes CATSDPRLGGLSTDTQYF.